This TCR beta chain was profiled in a study of blood T cell repertoires in COVID-19. As for the study in general: Sites across the United States, Italy and Spain contributed samples from acute and convalescent COVID-19.

Clones were sequenced by immunoSEQ multiplex PCR, and TCRdb holds only the in-frame ones, with some missing. The profile covers approximately 330,000 clones, with roughly 90% appearing a single time and approximately 4% taken by the ten largest. Germline V gene sequence: CDR1 MNHEY, CDR2 SVGAGI. The CDR3 has 16 residues. The V end lost 4 bases, the J end lost 0 bases, and 13 bases lay between the germline ends. This chain connects TRBV6-5 to TRBJ1-3; D remains unclear. Sequencing was performed on peripheral blood. The sequence was obtained from a woman between 50 and 59 years old with active or convalescent COVID-19. CDR3 amino acids: CASSSDGGLSGNTIYF. For the CDR3, the DNA is TGTGCCAGCAGTTCTGACGGAGGCCTCTCTGGAAACACCATATATTTT.